The T cell receptor beta chain under discussion was sequenced for a study of a mutant IDH1 vaccine in newly diagnosed glioma. The wider study: Scheduled at week 35, visit V12 preceded visit V13, held at week 47.

Points from the study as a whole: Immune responses induced by vaccination arose in 93.3% of the patients.

The time point: week 35, safety follow-up. Each dose delivered 300 ug of mutant IDH1 20-mer peptide subcutaneously with imiquimod. Patients in the study were vaccinated eight times, receiving shots in weeks 1, 3, 5, 7, 11, 15, 19 and 23. The CDR3 is 18 residues long. Trimming at V came to 5 bases and at J to 5 bases, leaving 18 bases not matched to a gene. The germline V gene encodes CDR1 SNHLY and CDR2 FYNNEI. As to this clone: The antigen is unknown.

TCRdb's copy holds only in-frame clones and misses some; the assay was immunoSEQ multiplex PCR. Altogether tens of thousands of clones are present, 70% to 90% being singletons, with the ten largest covering around 1.7%. The clonotype was recovered from a man aged 40-50 years with glioma. The chain carries TRBV2 and TRBJ2-5, with 9 bases that match TRBD2. Sample: PBMCs, taken from a glioma patient whose treatment included an IDH1 peptide vaccine. CDR3 loop: CASSPRGSGRSFRETQYF. CDR3 sequence (DNA): TGTGCCAGCAGTCCTAGAGGGAGCGGGAGGTCGTTTCGGGAGACCCAGTACTTC. Together with reference TRBV2 and TRBJ2-5, the CDR3 gives the full variable domain: EPEVTQTPSHQVTQMGQEVILRCVPISNHLYFYWYRQILGQKVEFLVSFYNNEISEKSEIFDDQFSVERPDGSNFTLKIRSTKLEDSAMYFCASSPRGSGRSFRETQYFGPGTRLLVL.